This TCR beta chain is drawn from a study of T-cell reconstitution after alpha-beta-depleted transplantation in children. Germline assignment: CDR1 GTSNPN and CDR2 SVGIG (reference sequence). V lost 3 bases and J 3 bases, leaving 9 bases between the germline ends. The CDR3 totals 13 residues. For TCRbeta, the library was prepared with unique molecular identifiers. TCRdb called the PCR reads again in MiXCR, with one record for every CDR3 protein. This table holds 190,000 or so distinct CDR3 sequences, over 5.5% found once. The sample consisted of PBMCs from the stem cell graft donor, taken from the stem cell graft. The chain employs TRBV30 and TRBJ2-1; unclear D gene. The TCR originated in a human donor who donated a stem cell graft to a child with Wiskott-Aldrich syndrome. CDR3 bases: TGTGCCTGGAGAGAATGGCTCTACAATGAGCAGTTCTTC. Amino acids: CAWREWLYNEQFF.